These 11 T cell receptor beta chains were sequenced from one sample in a study of cytomegalovirus exposure and HLA in healthy donors. Primers included in the PCR were 60 Vbeta and 13 Jbeta primers. The method was immunoSEQ multiplex PCR; TCRdb's version includes in-frame clones alone and lacks a portion of them. The sample carries roughly 250,000 clones, 84% recorded once. Sequences were obtained from PBMCs. Receptors originate from a middle-aged woman in good health and CMV-seropositive.

The chain carries TRBV5-1 and TRBJ2-4; D may be TRBD2 (7 bases). CDR3 size: 17 residues. Trimming left V 4 bases short and J 0 bases short, with 17 bases between. Per germline, CDR1 SGHRS and CDR2 YFSETQ. The CDR3 bases are TGCGCCAGCAGCCCAAGGGGGGGGGCCATAGCCAAAAACATTCAGTACTTC. As protein: CASSPRGGAIAKNIQYF.

This clone was seen a single time. The V gene is TRBV11-3, the J gene TRBJ2-2, with D tentatively TRBD1 (6 bases). Germline CDR1 and CDR2: SGHNT and YENEEA. There are 15 residues in the CDR3. The V gene lost 1 base and the J gene lost 5 bases, with 11 bases spanning the gap. In DNA form, the CDR3 reads TGTGCCAGCAGCTTAGTGGTGGGGGCGACCGGGGAGCTGTTTTTT. Translating gives CASSLVVGATGELFF.

The J gene is TRBJ2-2, the V gene TRBV9; possible D gene TRBD1, 5 bases. The V gene lost 0 bases and the J gene lost 3 bases, with 18 bases spanning the gap. This CDR3 region has 18 residues. From germline, CDR1 is SGDLS and CDR2 YYNGEE. This chain's CDR3 is CASSVGLLDMRHTGELFF. The CDR3 DNA sequence: TGTGCCAGCAGCGTAGGATTACTGGACATGCGTCACACCGGGGAGCTGTTTTTT.

This chain connects TRBV18 to TRBJ2-1, with D unclear. The germline V and J ends were trimmed by 7 bases and 0 bases, with 13 bases remaining between them. The germline gives CDR1 KGHSH, CDR2 LQKENI. CDR3 size: 15 residues. CDR3 protein: CASCESLSSYNEQFF. CDR3 DNA: TGTGCCAGCTGTGAGTCCTTAAGCTCCTACAATGAGCAGTTCTTC.

The chain links TRBV28 to TRBJ1-5; D is ambiguous. CDR3 size: 12 residues. Germline V gives CDR1 MDHEN, CDR2 SYDVKM. The V end lost 8 bases, the J end lost 0 bases, and 5 bases lay between the germline ends. The chain's CDR3 is CASWASNQPQHF. CDR3 coding DNA: TGTGCCAGCTGGGCTAGCAATCAGCCCCAGCATTTT.

This clone has a single count. The chain carries TRBV14 and TRBJ2-7; D might be TRBD2 (5 bases). The V end lost 3 bases, the J end lost 7 bases, and 10 bases lay between the germline ends. The CDR3 runs 12 residues. Germline V gene data show CDR1 as SGHDN and CDR2 as FVKESK. The CDR3 sequence: CASSQRVAEQYF. The CDR3 bases are TGTGCCAGCAGCCAGAGGGTCGCGGAGCAGTACTTC.

The rearrangement uses TRBV11-3 and TRBJ2-5, with TRBD2 matching 11 bases. The CDR3 runs to 18 residues. Trimming cost V 5 bases and J 9 bases; bases outside gene matches: 20. The germline gives CDR1 SGHNT, CDR2 YENEEA. The CDR3 protein is CASSPAGTSGYGTMSQYF. Written as DNA, the CDR3 is TGTGCCAGCAGCCCCGCCGGGACTAGCGGATACGGCACAATGTCCCAGTACTTC.

CDR3 nucleotide sequence: TGTGCCAGCAGCCAGAACTACGAGCAGTACTTC. Its translation: CASSQNYEQYF. The chain combines TRBV5-5 with TRBJ2-7; D is unresolved. Trimming removed 4 bases from V and 3 bases from J, with 5 bases in between. In germline, CDR1 is SGHKS, CDR2 YYEKEE (reference sequence). The CDR3 has 11 residues.

This clone turned up a few times. This chain connects TRBV7-9 to TRBJ2-1; the match to TRBD2 covers 7 bases. The CDR3 is 18 residues long. Germline CDR1 and CDR2: SEHNR and FQNEAQ (reference sequence). V lost 5 bases, J lost 2 bases, and 15 bases stayed unmatched. Here the CDR3 reads CASSPEGGSARTYNEQFF. The CDR3 DNA is TGTGCCAGCAGCCCCGAGGGCGGGAGTGCGAGAACCTACAATGAGCAGTTCTTC. The entire variable domain, with the rest obtained from reference TRBV7-9 and TRBJ2-1, is as follows: DTGVSQNPRHKITKRGQNVTFRCDPISEHNRLYWYRQTLGQGPEFLTYFQNEAQLEKSRLLSDRFSAERPKGSFSTLEIQRTEQGDSAMYLCASSPEGGSARTYNEQFFGPGTRLTVL.

V gene TRBV5-6 combines with J gene TRBJ1-1; 9 nucleotides align to TRBD1. Germline loops: CDR1 SGHDT, CDR2 YYEEEE. This CDR3 is 14 amino acids long. V gave up 2 bases and J gave up 4 bases; unmatched junction bases: 3. The DNA for the CDR3 is TGTGCCAGCAGCTTCGACAGGGGGGGCACTGAAGCTTTCTTT. Encoded protein: CASSFDRGGTEAFF.

The table lists this clone with a few counts. This chain joins TRBV5-1 and TRBJ2-1; TRBD2 might be the D (6 bases). The CDR3 is 15 amino acids. CDR1 and CDR2 from the germline V gene are SGHRS and YFSETQ. V lost 0 bases and J lost 7, with 14 bases in between. CDR3 sequence reads: CASSLGSGGGNEQFF. The CDR3 nucleotides are TGCGCCAGCAGCTTGGGTAGCGGAGGTGGTAATGAGCAGTTCTTC.